This T cell receptor (beta chain) was found in a study of naive and memory T cell subsets. Germline loops: CDR1 SGHVS, CDR2 FQNEAQ. V lost 2 bases and J lost 8, with 19 bases in between. The CDR3 has 16 amino acids. This clonotype was counted at least ten times. The beta constant-region primer was an equimolar mix of two oligonucleotides covering TRBC1 and TRBC2. The ligated cDNA underwent four PCR rounds using SP2 and nested alpha and beta constant-region primers. TCRdb itself ran the UMI-ligation and nested PCR reads through MiXCR, one entry per CDR3 protein. In the table there are about 82,000 distinct CDR3 sequences, 9% of which are singletons.

V gene TRBV7-8 combines with J gene TRBJ2-1, with D possibly TRBD2 on 5 matching bases. The specimen was naive CD8+ T cells from blood. The sequence was collected from a human donor in good health. CDR3 sequence (DNA): TGTGCCAGCAGCTTAATGGAGGACCGCTTTTTGCATGAGCAGTTCTTC. Protein: CASSLMEDRFLHEQFF.